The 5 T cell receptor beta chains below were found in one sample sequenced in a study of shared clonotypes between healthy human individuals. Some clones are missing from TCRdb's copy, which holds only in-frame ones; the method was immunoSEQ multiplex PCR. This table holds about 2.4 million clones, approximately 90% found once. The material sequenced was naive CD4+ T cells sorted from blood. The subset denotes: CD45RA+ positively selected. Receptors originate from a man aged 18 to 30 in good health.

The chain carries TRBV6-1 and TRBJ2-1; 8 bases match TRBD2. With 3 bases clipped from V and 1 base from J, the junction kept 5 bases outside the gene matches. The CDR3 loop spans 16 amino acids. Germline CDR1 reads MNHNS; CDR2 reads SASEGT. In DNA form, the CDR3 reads TGTGCCAGCAGTGATAGAGCGGGAGTATCCTACAATGAGCAGTTCTTC. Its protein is CASSDRAGVSYNEQFF.

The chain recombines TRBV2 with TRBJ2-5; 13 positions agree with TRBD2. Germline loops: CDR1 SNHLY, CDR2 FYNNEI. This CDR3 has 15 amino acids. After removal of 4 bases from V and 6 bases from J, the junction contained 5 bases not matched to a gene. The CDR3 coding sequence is TGTGCCAGCAGTGTCGGGACTAGCGGGGTAAAGACCCAGTACTTC. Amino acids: CASSVGTSGVKTQYF.

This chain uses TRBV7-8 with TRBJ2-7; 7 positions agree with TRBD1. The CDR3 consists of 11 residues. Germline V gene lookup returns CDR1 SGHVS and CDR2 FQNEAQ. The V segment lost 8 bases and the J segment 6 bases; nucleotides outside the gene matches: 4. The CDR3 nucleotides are TGTGCCAGCGCAGGGGACAGCGAGCAGTACTTC. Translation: CASAGDSEQYF.

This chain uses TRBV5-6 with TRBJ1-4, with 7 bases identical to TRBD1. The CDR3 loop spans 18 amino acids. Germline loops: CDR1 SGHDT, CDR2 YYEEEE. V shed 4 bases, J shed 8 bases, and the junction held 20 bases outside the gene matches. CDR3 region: CASSLGTVSRGRTEKLFF. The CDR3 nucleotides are TGTGCCAGCAGCCTAGGGACAGTCTCTAGAGGACGAACAGAAAAACTGTTTTTT. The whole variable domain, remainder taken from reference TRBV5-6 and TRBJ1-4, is DAGVTQSPTHLIKTRGQQVTLRCSPKSGHDTVSWYQQALGQGPQFIFQYYEEEERQRGNFPDRFSGHQFPNYSSELNVNALLLGDSALYLCASSLGTVSRGRTEKLFFGSGTQLSVL.

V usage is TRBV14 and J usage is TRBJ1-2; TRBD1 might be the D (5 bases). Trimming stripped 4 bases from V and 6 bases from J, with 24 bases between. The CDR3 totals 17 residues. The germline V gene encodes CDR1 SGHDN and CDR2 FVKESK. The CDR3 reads CASSRDFSGTVEDGYTF. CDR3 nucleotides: TGTGCCAGCAGCCGAGACTTTTCCGGGACGGTTGAGGATGGCTACACCTTC.